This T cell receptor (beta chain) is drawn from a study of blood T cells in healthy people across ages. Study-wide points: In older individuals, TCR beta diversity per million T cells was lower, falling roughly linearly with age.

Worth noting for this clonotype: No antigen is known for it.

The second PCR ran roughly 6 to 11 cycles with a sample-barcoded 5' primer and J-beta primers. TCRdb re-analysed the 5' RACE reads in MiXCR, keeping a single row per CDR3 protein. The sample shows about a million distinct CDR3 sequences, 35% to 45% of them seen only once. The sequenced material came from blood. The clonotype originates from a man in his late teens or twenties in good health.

The CDR3 spells CSVEKRPGRATDTQYF. CDR3 in DNA: TGCAGCGTTGAAAAAAGGCCGGGACGGGCCACAGATACGCAGTATTTT. The rearrangement links TRBV29-1 to TRBJ2-3; D possibly matches TRBD1 or TRBD2 (5 bases each). The CDR3 length is 16 residues. The V and J ends lost 2 bases and 2 bases respectively, with 17 bases between them. CDR1 and CDR2 (germline): SQVTM, ANQGSEA.